This entry describes one T cell receptor beta chain. Its antigen remains unidentified. CDR3 length: 15 residues. Per germline, CDR1 SGHTA and CDR2 FQGNSA. The V end lost 1 base, the J end lost 1 base, and 9 bases lay between the germline ends. Data came from immunoSEQ multiplex PCR; TCRdb stores just in-frame clones and leaves some out. The repertoire holds around 70,000 clones, with roughly 85% as singletons. This sample was included in a study of OX40 agonist ivuxolimab in advanced cancers. Study information: Every patient in dose escalation had hepatocellular carcinoma, melanoma, renal cell or head and neck cancer. Males comprised approximately 81% of the group, whose mean age was about 61 years (range 23 to 79).

Study-wide points: By week 6 at 0.1 to 3.0 mg/kg, blood CD4+ and CD8+ T cells had expanded clonally. Among T cells, CD8+ cells averaged more expanded clones than CD4+ cells.

The specimen comprised CD4+ or CD8+ T cells sorted from blood, sampled in a trial of the OX40 agonist ivuxolimab. The chain carries TRBV7-2 and TRBJ2-3; unclear D gene. This TCR came from an adult with an advanced solid tumor such as melanoma, head and neck, liver or kidney cancer. CDR3 sequence: CASSLGLRGTDTQYF. CDR3 coding DNA: TGTGCCAGCAGCTTAGGACTCCGGGGCACAGATACGCAGTATTTT.